The clone carrying this TCR beta chain was seen a handful of times. Its antigen is undetermined. The sample comes from a study of identical twins. V lost 7 bases and J 5 bases, leaving 15 bases between the germline ends. The V gene's germline CDR1 is SGHRS and CDR2 YFSETQ. The CDR3 spans 13 residues. Each CDR3 protein is one row after TCRdb ran MiXCR on the 5' RACE reads. This sample has roughly 490,000 distinct CDR3 sequences; roughly an eighth occur once, and the top ten carry approximately 1%. General study results and limits: When twins shared out-of-frame alpha sequences, those sequences had excess low generation probability.

These data were also reused for a study on yellow fever vaccine responses in identical twins.

This sequence joins TRBV5-1 and TRBJ2-5; D possibly corresponds to TRBD1 (5 bases). The specimen sequenced was CD4+ T cells sorted from blood. This TCR was sampled from a young woman in good health. The CDR3 nucleotides are TGCGCCAGCTATGACAGTGGTGGGGAGACCCAGTACTTC. Protein product: CASYDSGGETQYF.